This is a list of T cell receptor beta chains from one sample in a study of blood T cells in healthy people across ages. From the 5' RACE reads, TCRdb called clonotypes with MiXCR, one entry per CDR3 protein. The table has about 680,000 distinct CDR3 sequences, 49% seen once; the top ten hold 25% to 35%. The sample comprised blood. These receptors all come from a woman aged 60-75 years in good health. Each CDR3 is given with its conserved first and last residue. Fields, in order: D gene, J gene, V gene, clone size, CDR3 protein, CDR3 DNA. The D gene is left open where the match is weak. Clone size is not always given. Where it is, it says once, few, many or a class for expanded clones.

TRBD1 TRBJ1-2 TRBV29-1 few CSASQTGIDGYTF TGCAGCGCTTCTCAGACAGGGATCGACGGCTACACCTTC
- TRBJ2-1 TRBV20-1 - CSASLPVGEQFF TGCAGTGCTAGTCTCCCAGTTGGTGAGCAGTTCTTC
- TRBJ2-7 TRBV20-1 - CSGDSRESSYEQYF TGCAGTGGCGACTCCAGGGAGAGCTCCTACGAGCAGTACTTC
TRBD2 TRBJ2-1 TRBV2 - CASSWTSGAYNEQFF TGTGCCAGCAGCTGGACTAGCGGGGCTTACAATGAGCAGTTCTTC
- TRBJ2-7 TRBV6-6 - CATAQGNYEQYF TGTGCCACCGCACAGGGAAACTACGAGCAGTACTTC
- TRBJ2-2 TRBV25-1 - CASSESRVNTGELFF TGTGCCAGCAGTGAATCTAGGGTGAACACCGGGGAGCTGTTTTTT
TRBD2 TRBJ2-1 TRBV27 few CASTPGLAGSVEQFF TGTGCCAGCACTCCGGGACTAGCGGGTTCGGTTGAGCAGTTCTTC
- TRBJ1-1 TRBV2 - CASQRGTEAFF TGTGCCAGCCAAAGGGGGACGGAGGCTTTCTTT
- TRBJ1-1 TRBV29-1 - CSVGTPNTGAFF TGCAGCGTTGGGACACCGAACACTGGAGCTTTCTTT
- TRBJ1-5 TRBV6-2/TRBV6-3 once CASSYPGWQPQHF TGTGCCAGCAGTTACCCAGGGTGGCAGCCCCAGCATTTT
- TRBJ1-1 TRBV20-1 - CSAEDPRSENTEAFF TGCAGTGCTGAGGACCCCCGATCGGAGAACACTGAAGCTTTCTTT
- TRBJ2-7 TRBV2 - CASRKDGSYEQYF TGTGCCAGCAGGAAAGACGGATCCTACGAGCAGTACTTC
- TRBJ2-7 TRBV3-1 - CASSHQHEQYF TGTGCCAGCAGCCATCAGCACGAGCAGTACTTC
TRBD2 TRBJ2-1 TRBV29-1 many CSVGLAGWGDEQFF TGCAGCGTTGGCCTAGCGGGGTGGGGGGATGAGCAGTTCTTC
TRBD1 TRBJ2-1 TRBV2 - CASSERAGGSFDPSYNEQFF TGTGCCAGCAGTGAACGTGCAGGGGGCTCCTTCGACCCCTCTTACAATGAGCAGTTCTTC
- TRBJ2-3 TRBV21-1 - CASSARQGADTQYF TGTGCCAGCAGCGCCCGACAGGGCGCAGATACGCAGTATTTT
- TRBJ2-2 TRBV29-1 - CSGRRRKNTGELFF TGCAGCGGTAGACGGAGGAAAAACACCGGGGAGCTGTTTTTT
- TRBJ1-1 TRBV4-1 few CASSQERAPGITEAFF TGCGCCAGCAGCCAAGAGAGGGCCCCGGGTATCACTGAGGCTTTCTTT
TRBD1 TRBJ1-2 TRBV6-5 - CASSYGDRVNYGYTF TGTGCCAGCAGTTACGGGGACAGGGTTAACTATGGCTACACCTTC
- TRBJ2-3 TRBV7-2 - CASSFFQRHTDTQYF TGTGCCAGCAGCTTTTTCCAGCGGCACACAGATACGCAGTATTTT